This entry lists 10 T cell receptor beta chains sequenced from one sample in a study of radiation and T cells in renal cell carcinoma. The time point was: blood 2 weeks post-SBRT. Regarding treatment: 15 Gy SBRT to primary tumor, nephrectomy 4 weeks later. Measured with immunoSEQ multiplex PCR; TCRdb has only the in-frame clones, and not every one. Among 25,000 to 30,000 clones listed, over 70% were seen once. Sample: blood, taken from a patient whose treatment included radiotherapy and nephrectomy. The receptors shown here come from a man aged 55-75 years with renal cell carcinoma.

The V gene is TRBV7-9, the J gene TRBJ2-5, with no clear D. The DNA end is a closer match to TRBJ2-7, so the J assignment may be wrong. The CDR3 extends over 12 amino acids. Per the germline V gene, CDR1 is SEHNR and CDR2 is FQNEAQ (reference sequence). CDR3 in amino acids: CASSLGVYEQYF. The CDR3 DNA reads TGTGCCAGCAGCTTAGGGGTTTACGAGCAGTACTTC.

The count of this clone is one. The chain joins TRBV5-6 to TRBJ2-3; D possibly corresponds to TRBD2 (6 bases). The CDR3 loop spans 16 amino acids. Trimming stripped 3 bases from V and 0 bases from J, with 14 bases between. Germline V gene lookup returns CDR1 SGHDT and CDR2 YYEEEE. This chain's CDR3 is CASSWNGGRSTDTQYF. The CDR3 coding sequence is TGTGCCAGCAGCTGGAACGGTGGGAGGAGCACAGATACGCAGTATTTT.

The chain has TRBV6-5 and TRBJ2-5; weak D call: TRBD1 (6 bases). The CDR3 covers 14 residues. Trimming left V 0 bases short and J 4 bases short, with 9 bases between. Germline lookup yields CDR1 MNHEY and CDR2 SVGAGI. The CDR3 reads CASSYSGGTETQYF. Here the CDR3 DNA reads TGTGCCAGCAGTTACTCTGGGGGCACAGAGACCCAGTACTTC.

The chain combines TRBV19 with TRBJ2-7; tentative D call: TRBD1 (6 bases). CDR1 and CDR2 from the germline V gene are LNHDA and SQIVND (reference sequence). V lost 2 bases and J lost 6, with 11 bases in between. The CDR3 runs to 13 residues. For the CDR3, the DNA is TGTGCCAGTAGTATAACAGGGTGGGTCGAGCAGTACTTC. This codes for CASSITGWVEQYF.

The rearrangement uses TRBV27 and TRBJ1-4; 7 nucleotides match TRBD1. The junction had 18 bases not matched to a gene; V was cut back by 5 bases and J by 12 bases. CDR1 is MNHEY and CDR2 is SMNVEV in the germline V gene (reference sequence). This CDR3 is built from 16 residues. CDR3: CASSLPRDRPNAELFF. CDR3 DNA: TGTGCCAGCAGTCTCCCCCGGGACAGACCTAATGCGGAACTGTTTTTT. The full variable domain, with the rest looked up from reference TRBV27 and TRBJ1-4, is EAQVTQNPRYLITVTGKKLTVTCSQNMNHEYMSWYRQDPGLGLRQIYYSMNVEVTDKGDVPEGYKVSRKEKRNFPLILESPSPNQTSLYFCASSLPRDRPNAELFFGSGTQLSVL.

The rearrangement joins TRBV7-2 to TRBJ1-5; TRBD1 matches at 9 bases. This CDR3 contains 15 residues. Germline loops: CDR1 SGHTA, CDR2 FQGNSA. The J segment lost 4 bases and the V segment lost 5 bases, leaving 6 bases of the junction unmatched. The CDR3 region is CASSQGQGDNQPQHF. In DNA form, the CDR3 reads TGTGCCAGCAGCCAGGGACAGGGCGATAATCAGCCCCAGCATTTT.

The chain joins TRBV5-6 to TRBJ1-2; no clear D. CDR3 length: 15 residues. Germline CDR1 and CDR2: SGHDT and YYEEEE. Trimming cost V 0 bases and J 2 bases, with 11 bases left between them. DNA of the CDR3: TGTGCCAGCAGCTTGGACGGCACAGCCAACTATGGCTACACCTTC. Translated, it gives CASSLDGTANYGYTF.

This clone was picked up one time. J is TRBJ2-1 and V is TRBV20-1; no clear D gene. Between the trimmed V and J ends, which lost 6 bases and 3 bases, there was a span of 6 bases. The CDR3 has 11 residues. The germline V gene encodes CDR1 DFQATT and CDR2 SNEGSKA (reference sequence). The CDR3 nucleotides read TGCAGTGCGGTGGTCTACAATGAGCAGTTCTTC. It specifies CSAVVYNEQFF.

The gene calls are TRBV19 and TRBJ1-1; the match to TRBD1 covers 11 bases. Germline values: CDR1 LNHDA, CDR2 SQIVND (reference sequence). This CDR3 has 17 amino acids. Trimming at V came to 5 bases and at J to 3 bases, leaving 11 bases not matched to a gene. For the CDR3, the DNA is TGTGCCAGTAGTCGGCCCCATCCGGGACAGGGGGACACTGAAGCTTTCTTT. It encodes CASSRPHPGQGDTEAFF.

The V call is TRBV6-5, the J call TRBJ2-5; TRBD1 might be the D (6 bases). The CDR3 sequence is 15 residues long. V lost 0 bases to trimming and J lost 2 bases, with 10 bases between them. Germline lookup yields CDR1 MNHEY and CDR2 SVGAGI. DNA of the CDR3: TGTGCCAGCAGTTACTCGTGGACAGCTCAAGAGACCCAGTACTTC. Amino acids: CASSYSWTAQETQYF.